This TCR beta chain was found in a study of T cell changes during pregnancy in multiple sclerosis. The method was immunoSEQ multiplex PCR; TCRdb's version includes in-frame clones alone and lacks a portion of them. The sample has roughly 88,000 clones, 92% seen once; the top ten hold more than 1.5%. The CDR3 totals 10 residues. Germline loops: CDR1 GTSNPN, CDR2 SVGIG (reference sequence). After removal of 5 bases from V and 8 bases from J, the junction contained 2 bases not matched to a gene. Sequences were derived from peripheral blood, sampled in the first trimester of pregnancy. This TCR was recovered from a female donor with multiple sclerosis, enrolled in a pregnancy study. The chain employs TRBV30 and TRBJ1-1, with 7 bases lining up with TRBD1. CDR3 coding DNA: TGTGCCTGGGACAGGGTAGAAGCTTTCTTT. Translated: CAWDRVEAFF.